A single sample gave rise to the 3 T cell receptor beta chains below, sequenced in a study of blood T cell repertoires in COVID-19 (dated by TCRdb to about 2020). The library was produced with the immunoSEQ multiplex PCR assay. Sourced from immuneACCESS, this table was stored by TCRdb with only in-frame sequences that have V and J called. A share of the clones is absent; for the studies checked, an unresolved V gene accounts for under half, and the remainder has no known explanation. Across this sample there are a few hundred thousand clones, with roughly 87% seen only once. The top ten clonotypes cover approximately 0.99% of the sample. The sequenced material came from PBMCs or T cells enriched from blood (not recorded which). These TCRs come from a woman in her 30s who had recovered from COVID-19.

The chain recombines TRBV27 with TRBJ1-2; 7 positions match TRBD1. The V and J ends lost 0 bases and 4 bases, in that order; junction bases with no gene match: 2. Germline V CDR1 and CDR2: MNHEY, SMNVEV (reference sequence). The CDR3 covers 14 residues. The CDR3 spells CASSLSGGGYGYTF. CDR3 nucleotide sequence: TGTGCCAGCAGTTTATCAGGGGGCGGCTATGGCTACACCTTC.

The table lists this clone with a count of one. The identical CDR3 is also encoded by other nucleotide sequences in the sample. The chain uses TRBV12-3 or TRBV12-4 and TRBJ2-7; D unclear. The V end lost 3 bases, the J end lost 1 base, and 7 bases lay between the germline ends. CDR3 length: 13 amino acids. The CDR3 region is CASSLARSYEQYF. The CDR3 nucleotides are TGTGCCAGCAGTTTGGCCAGGTCCTACGAGCAGTACTTC.

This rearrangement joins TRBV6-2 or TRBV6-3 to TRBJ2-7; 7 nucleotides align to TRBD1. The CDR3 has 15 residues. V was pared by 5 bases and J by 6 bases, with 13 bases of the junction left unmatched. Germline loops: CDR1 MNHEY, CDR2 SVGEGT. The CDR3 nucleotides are TGTGCCAGCAGTCCCCACCGGGACAGTCGATCCGAGCAGTACTTC. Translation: CASSPHRDSRSEQYF.